These T cell receptor beta chains were read from a single sample in a study of shared clonotypes between healthy human individuals. The data were produced by immunoSEQ multiplex PCR, yet TCRdb's version contains in-frame clones alone and is incomplete. The repertoire has some 1,400,000 clones, more than 95% of them found once; the top ten carry more than 0.9%. The sample consisted of naive CD4+ T cells sorted from blood. These TCRs come from a man under 40 in good health. CDR3s include the opening cysteine and the closing phenylalanine or tryptophan. The order of the fields is V gene, clone size, D gene, J gene, CDR3 DNA, CDR3 protein. A D gene is named only where the DNA matches it firmly. Where a row states a size, it is once, few, many or the class of an expanded clone; other rows omit it.

v_call: TRBV5-1; clone_size: .; d_call: .; j_call: TRBJ2-3; cdr3_nt: TGCGCCAGCAGCTTGGGGGCCTCCACAGATACGCAGTATTTT; cdr3_aa: CASSLGASTDTQYF
v_call: TRBV5-1; clone_size: .; d_call: .; j_call: TRBJ1-5; cdr3_nt: TGCGCCAGCAGCTTGGAAGGGAACAATCAGCCCCAGCATTTT; cdr3_aa: CASSLEGNNQPQHF
v_call: TRBV29-1; clone_size: .; d_call: TRBD1; j_call: TRBJ1-4; cdr3_nt: TGCAGCGCAGGGGGTGGAGGGACTAATGAAAAACTGTTTTTT; cdr3_aa: CSAGGGGTNEKLFF
v_call: TRBV28; clone_size: .; d_call: .; j_call: TRBJ1-5; cdr3_nt: TGTGCCAGCAGTTTGTCCCAGGGTCGCAATCAGCCCCAGCATTTT; cdr3_aa: CASSLSQGRNQPQHF
v_call: TRBV5-4; clone_size: .; d_call: .; j_call: TRBJ2-3; cdr3_nt: TGTGCCAGCAGCTTGGCCGTCGAAGCAGATACGCAGTATTTT; cdr3_aa: CASSLAVEADTQYF
v_call: TRBV14; clone_size: .; d_call: TRBD2; j_call: TRBJ2-7; cdr3_nt: TGTGCCAGCAGCCCGAGGAGAGCGGGAGTCGATCCCGAGCAGTACTTC; cdr3_aa: CASSPRRAGVDPEQYF
v_call: TRBV5-1; clone_size: .; d_call: .; j_call: TRBJ2-3; cdr3_nt: TGCGCCAGCAGCTGGACAGATACGCAGTATTTT; cdr3_aa: CASSWTDTQYF
v_call: TRBV10-3; clone_size: .; d_call: TRBD1; j_call: TRBJ1-5; cdr3_nt: TGTGCCATCAGTGAGAGGACAGGAGGCAATCAGCCCCAGCATTTT; cdr3_aa: CAISERTGGNQPQHF
v_call: TRBV5-1; clone_size: .; d_call: TRBD1; j_call: TRBJ1-1; cdr3_nt: TGCGCCAGCAGCGTGACAGGGTCGACTGAAGCTTTCTTT; cdr3_aa: CASSVTGSTEAFF
v_call: TRBV7-8; clone_size: once; d_call: TRBD2; j_call: TRBJ2-3; cdr3_nt: TGTGCCACCTCGGGGACTAGCGGGAAGGATACGCAGTATTTT; cdr3_aa: CATSGTSGKDTQYF
v_call: TRBV9; clone_size: .; d_call: .; j_call: TRBJ2-1; cdr3_nt: TGTGCCAGCAGCGTAGACCCAAGCTCCTACAATGAGCAGTTCTTC; cdr3_aa: CASSVDPSSYNEQFF
v_call: TRBV5-1; clone_size: .; d_call: .; j_call: TRBJ1-3; cdr3_nt: TGCGCCAGCAGCTCCGGACGAGACTCTGGAAACACCATATATTTT; cdr3_aa: CASSSGRDSGNTIYF
v_call: TRBV18; clone_size: .; d_call: .; j_call: TRBJ2-1; cdr3_nt: TGTGCCAGCTTACTCGGACGCTTCTCCTACAATGAGCAGTTCTTC; cdr3_aa: CASLLGRFSYNEQFF
v_call: TRBV9; clone_size: .; d_call: TRBD1; j_call: TRBJ2-5; cdr3_nt: TGTGCCAGCAGCGTAGGACAGGGCGTTTTAGAGACCCAGTACTTC; cdr3_aa: CASSVGQGVLETQYF
v_call: TRBV7-2; clone_size: .; d_call: .; j_call: TRBJ2-5; cdr3_nt: TGTGCCAGCAGCTTAGAACCGGGTAGGGTGGAGACCCAGTACTTC; cdr3_aa: CASSLEPGRVETQYF
v_call: TRBV6-4; clone_size: .; d_call: TRBD2; j_call: TRBJ2-3; cdr3_nt: TGTGCCAGCAGTCCCTTGGCGGGAGGCACAGATACGCAGTATTTT; cdr3_aa: CASSPLAGGTDTQYF
v_call: TRBV2; clone_size: .; d_call: .; j_call: TRBJ2-1; cdr3_nt: TGTGCCAGCAGTGCTACCGGGACAATCAATGAGCAGTTCTTC; cdr3_aa: CASSATGTINEQFF
v_call: TRBV4-1; clone_size: .; d_call: TRBD2; j_call: TRBJ2-3; cdr3_nt: TGCGCCAGCAGCCAAGACCCCACAGCGGGAGGTCTAGATACGCAGTATTTT; cdr3_aa: CASSQDPTAGGLDTQYF
v_call: TRBV4-1; clone_size: .; d_call: .; j_call: TRBJ1-5; cdr3_nt: TGCGCCAGCAGCCAAGATATTAGCAATCAGCCCCAGCATTTT; cdr3_aa: CASSQDISNQPQHF
v_call: TRBV11-2; clone_size: .; d_call: .; j_call: TRBJ2-1; cdr3_nt: TGTGCCAGCAGCTTAAGACTCCCTCGGGATGAGCAGTTCTTC; cdr3_aa: CASSLRLPRDEQFF
v_call: TRBV10-1; clone_size: .; d_call: .; j_call: TRBJ1-1; cdr3_nt: TGCGCCAGCAGTGGACAGCCGAACACTGAAGCTTTCTTT; cdr3_aa: CASSGQPNTEAFF
v_call: TRBV6-1; clone_size: .; d_call: TRBD2; j_call: TRBJ2-5; cdr3_nt: TGTGCCAGCAGTGACCAAGCGGGAGTTCTAGAGACCCAGTACTTC; cdr3_aa: CASSDQAGVLETQYF
v_call: TRBV5-1; clone_size: .; d_call: .; j_call: TRBJ2-6; cdr3_nt: TGCGCCAGCCGGGGGACTCAGACAGGGTCGTGGTACTCTGGGGCCAACGTCCTGACTTTC; cdr3_aa: CASRGTQTGSWYSGANVLTF
v_call: TRBV7-9; clone_size: .; d_call: TRBD1; j_call: TRBJ2-6; cdr3_nt: TGTGCCAGCAGCTTGGGGACAGGATACTCTGGGGCCAACGTCCTGACTTTC; cdr3_aa: CASSLGTGYSGANVLTF
v_call: TRBV7-9; clone_size: .; d_call: .; j_call: TRBJ1-3; cdr3_nt: TGTGCCAGCAGCTACAGGGAGCGGGGAAACACCATATATTTT; cdr3_aa: CASSYRERGNTIYF
v_call: TRBV9; clone_size: .; d_call: .; j_call: TRBJ2-3; cdr3_nt: TGTGCCAGCAGCGTAATCGGGGATGCTAGCACAGATACGCAGTATTTT; cdr3_aa: CASSVIGDASTDTQYF
v_call: TRBV6-6; clone_size: .; d_call: .; j_call: TRBJ1-4; cdr3_nt: TGTGCCAGCCGCCTCGGGGGTCGGGAGAAACTGTTTTTT; cdr3_aa: CASRLGGREKLFF
v_call: TRBV11-1; clone_size: .; d_call: .; j_call: TRBJ2-6; cdr3_nt: TGTGCCAGCAGCTATGGACAGATCTCTGGGGCCAACGTCCTGACTTTC; cdr3_aa: CASSYGQISGANVLTF
v_call: TRBV6-1; clone_size: .; d_call: TRBD1; j_call: TRBJ2-2; cdr3_nt: TGTGCCAGCAGGGAACCCGGGACAGGGGACACCGGGGAGCTGTTTTTT; cdr3_aa: CASREPGTGDTGELFF
v_call: TRBV4-1; clone_size: once; d_call: .; j_call: TRBJ1-2; cdr3_nt: TGCGCCAGCAGCCAAGAAGCAGCAGAAAACTATGGCTACACCTTC; cdr3_aa: CASSQEAAENYGYTF
v_call: TRBV18; clone_size: once; d_call: .; j_call: TRBJ2-5; cdr3_nt: TGTGCCAGCTCACCAATAGAGAGGACCCAGTACTTC; cdr3_aa: CASSPIERTQYF
v_call: TRBV28; clone_size: once; d_call: TRBD1; j_call: TRBJ1-2; cdr3_nt: TGTGCCAGCAGCCACAGGGGGCGCGGCTATGGCTACACCTTC; cdr3_aa: CASSHRGRGYGYTF
v_call: TRBV18; clone_size: once; d_call: .; j_call: TRBJ2-3; cdr3_nt: TGTGCCAGCTCACCACCCTCCAGGGCGGTGACAGATACGCAGTATTTT; cdr3_aa: CASSPPSRAVTDTQYF